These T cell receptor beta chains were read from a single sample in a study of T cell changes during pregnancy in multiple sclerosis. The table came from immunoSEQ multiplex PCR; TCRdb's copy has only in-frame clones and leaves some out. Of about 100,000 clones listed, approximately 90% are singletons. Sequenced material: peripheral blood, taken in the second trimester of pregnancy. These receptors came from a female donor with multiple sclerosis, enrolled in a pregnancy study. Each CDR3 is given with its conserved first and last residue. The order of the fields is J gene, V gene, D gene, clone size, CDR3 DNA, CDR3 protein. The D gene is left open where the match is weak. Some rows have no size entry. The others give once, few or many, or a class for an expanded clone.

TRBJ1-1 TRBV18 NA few TGTGCCAGCTCACCTAACGGGAACACTGAAGCTTTCTTT CASSPNGNTEAFF
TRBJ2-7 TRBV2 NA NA TGTACCAGCAGTGGGGTCAGACTGCCCTACGAGCAGTACTTC CTSSGVRLPYEQYF
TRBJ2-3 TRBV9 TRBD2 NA TGTGCCAGCAGCGTACTGGGACTAGCGGGTGGGGTGGATACGCAGTATTTT CASSVLGLAGGVDTQYF
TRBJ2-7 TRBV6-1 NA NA TGTGCCAGCAGTGGCCGAGTGTGGGCAGGGTCCTACGAGCAGTACTTC CASSGRVWAGSYEQYF
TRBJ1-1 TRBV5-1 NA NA TGCGCCAGCAGTCCTACAGGGTCGAGCACTGAAGCTTTCTTT CASSPTGSSTEAFF
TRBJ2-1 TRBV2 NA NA TGTGCCAGCAGTGCGAGGTATGAGCAGTTCTTC CASSARYEQFF
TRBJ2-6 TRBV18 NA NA TGTGCCAGCTCACCACCCGGGACAAGGCTTCTCACCAACGTCCTGACTTTC CASSPPGTRLLTNVLTF
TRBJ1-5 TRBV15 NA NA TGTGCCACCAGCAGGGCAGGGGTCAGCCAGCCCCAGCATTTT CATSRAGVSQPQHF
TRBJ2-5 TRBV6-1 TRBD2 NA TGTGCCAGCAGTGACCTACTAGCGCAAGAGACCCAGTACTTC CASSDLLAQETQYF
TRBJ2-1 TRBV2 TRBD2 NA TGTGCCAGCAGGGGACTAGCGGGTGCGGGAGAGCAGTTCTTC CASRGLAGAGEQFF
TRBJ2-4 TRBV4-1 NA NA TGCGCCAGCAGCCAACTACAGGGCTCCAGGAACATTCAGTACTTC CASSQLQGSRNIQYF
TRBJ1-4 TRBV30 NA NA TGTGCCTGGAGGAAGGCAGGGATTGAAAAACTGTTTTTT CAWRKAGIEKLFF
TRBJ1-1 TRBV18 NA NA TGTGCCAGCTCACTAGGGCAATCAAGGGGACTTTTACCTTCTGAAGCTTTCTTT CASSLGQSRGLLPSEAFF
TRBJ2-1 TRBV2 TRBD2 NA TGTGCCAGCAGCGTTGGACTAGCGGGGCCAGAGCAGTTCTTC CASSVGLAGPEQFF
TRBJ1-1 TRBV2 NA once TGTGCCAGCTCTATAAGGCGGAATACGAACACTGAAGCTTTCTTT CASSIRRNTNTEAFF
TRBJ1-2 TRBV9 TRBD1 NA TGTGCCAGCAGCGTAACCGGGACAGGCTATGGCTACACCTTC CASSVTGTGYGYTF
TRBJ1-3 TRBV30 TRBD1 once TGTGCCTGGAAACCCACAGGGGAAACCGGAAACACCATATATTTT CAWKPTGETGNTIYF
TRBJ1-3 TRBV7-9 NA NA TGTGCCAGCAGCCCGGGGGTCGGAGGAAACACCATATATTTT CASSPGVGGNTIYF
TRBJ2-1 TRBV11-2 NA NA TGTGCCAGCAGTAGAAGCGGACCTAACAATGAGCAGTTCTTC CASSRSGPNNEQFF
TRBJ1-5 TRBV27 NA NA TGTGCCAGCAGTCCACGGACATCGGGGACTAATAACAATCAGCCCCAGCATTTT CASSPRTSGTNNNQPQHF
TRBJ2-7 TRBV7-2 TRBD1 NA TGTGCCAGCAGGGCTGCAATACAGGGGGACGAGCAGTACTTC CASRAAIQGDEQYF
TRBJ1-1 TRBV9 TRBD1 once TGTGCCAGCAGCCTGACAGGGACGAACACTGAAGCTTTCTTT CASSLTGTNTEAFF
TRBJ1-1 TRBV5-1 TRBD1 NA TGCGCCAGCAGCAAGGACAGGGGTCATGAAGCTTTCTTT CASSKDRGHEAFF
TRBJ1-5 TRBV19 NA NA TGTGCCAGTAATGCAGGACTGCGGAGAAATCAGCCCCAGCATTTT CASNAGLRRNQPQHF
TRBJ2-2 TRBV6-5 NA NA TGTGCCAGCAGTTATCTGGCCACCGGGGAGCTGTTTTTT CASSYLATGELFF
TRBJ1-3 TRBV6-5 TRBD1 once TGTGCCAGCAGCCCACAGGGGCCGGAGGGAAACACCATATATTTT CASSPQGPEGNTIYF
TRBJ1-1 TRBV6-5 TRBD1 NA TGTGCCAGCAGCAAGACAGGGCTGAGAACTGAAGCTTTCTTT CASSKTGLRTEAFF
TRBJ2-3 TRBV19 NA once TGTGCCAGTAGTAAGGGTCCGGGGACACAGGATACGCAGTATTTT CASSKGPGTQDTQYF
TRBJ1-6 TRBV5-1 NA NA TGCGCCAGCGCCGTCCCGGTGGAGAATTCACCCCTCCACTTT CASAVPVENSPLHF
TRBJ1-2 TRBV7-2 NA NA TGTGCCAGCAGCTCCCCAGGACAGAGCTATGGCTACACCTTC CASSSPGQSYGYTF
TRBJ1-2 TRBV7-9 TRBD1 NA TGTGCCAGCAGCCCCGGACAGGGCATCTATGGCTACACCTTC CASSPGQGIYGYTF
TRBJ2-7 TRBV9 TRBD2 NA TGTGCCAGCAGCCTTACTAGCGGGGGGGCACGTGAGCAGTACTTC CASSLTSGGAREQYF
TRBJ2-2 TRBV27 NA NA TGTGCCAGCAAGGCGGCGACCGGGGAGCTGTTTTTT CASKAATGELFF
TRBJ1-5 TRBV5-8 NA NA TGTGCCAGCAGCTGGCGGGGTAGCAAGTATAGCAATCAGCCCCAGCATTTT CASSWRGSKYSNQPQHF
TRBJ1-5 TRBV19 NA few TGTGCCAGTAGTATCGGGGGAAATCAGCCCCAGCATTTT CASSIGGNQPQHF
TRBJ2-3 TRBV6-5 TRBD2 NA TGTGCCAGCAGTCCTAGCGGGGGGGCAGGTACGCAGTATTTT CASSPSGGAGTQYF
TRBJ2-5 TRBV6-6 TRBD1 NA TGTGCCAGCAGTACGAGACAGGGGGCGGGGGAGACCCAGTACTTC CASSTRQGAGETQYF
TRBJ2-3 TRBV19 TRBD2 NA TGTGCCAGTAGTATGGGACTAAGCACAGATACGCAGTATTTT CASSMGLSTDTQYF
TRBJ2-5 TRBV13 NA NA TGTGCCAGCAGCCCAGGATCCTCATCGGCCCAGTACTTC CASSPGSSSAQYF
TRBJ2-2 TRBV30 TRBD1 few TGTGCCTGGAGTGCCACAGGGGATTTTGCCGGGGAGCTGTTTTTT CAWSATGDFAGELFF
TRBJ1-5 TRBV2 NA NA TGTGCCAGCAGTTCGGACAGCTTCAATCAGCCCCAGCATTTT CASSSDSFNQPQHF